The present T cell receptor (beta chain) was sequenced within a study of control samples from healthy donors and cancer patients. Trimming left V 6 bases short and J 3 bases short, with 17 bases between. Germline CDR1 reads SNHLY; CDR2 reads FYNNEI. The CDR3 covers 15 residues. Sequenced by immunoSEQ multiplex PCR; TCRdb stores in-frame clones only, minus some. The sample has 100,000 to 130,000 clones, 70% to 85% seen once. The sequenced material came from blood. This sequence originates from a man aged 18 to 30 in good health. This chain joins TRBV2 and TRBJ1-2; D is perhaps TRBD1 (6 bases). This CDR3 is CASSEGHTTYYGYTF. The CDR3 nucleotides read TGTGCCAGCAGCGAGGGACACACTACCTACTATGGCTACACCTTC.